This record looks at one T cell receptor beta chain sequence and its context. The sample comes from a study of blood T cell repertoires in COVID-19. The overall study: Samples of COVID-19 (acute and convalescent) were obtained from the United States, Italy and Spain.

The CDR3 is 12 amino acids. The germline gives CDR1 SNHLY, CDR2 FYNNEI. Trimming took 0 bases from V and 9 from J, leaving 9 bases between them. Profiled with immunoSEQ multiplex PCR; TCRdb holds only in-frame clones, not every one. The data show some 180,000 clones, around 90% seen once. The sample consisted of peripheral blood. The chain couples TRBV2 to TRBJ2-7, with TRBD2 as a possible D gene (5 bases). This sequence originates from a man aged 40-49 years with acute or convalescent COVID-19. CDR3 protein: CASSEALAGQYF. As DNA, the CDR3 is TGTGCCAGCAGTGAAGCGCTTGCGGGGCAGTACTTC.